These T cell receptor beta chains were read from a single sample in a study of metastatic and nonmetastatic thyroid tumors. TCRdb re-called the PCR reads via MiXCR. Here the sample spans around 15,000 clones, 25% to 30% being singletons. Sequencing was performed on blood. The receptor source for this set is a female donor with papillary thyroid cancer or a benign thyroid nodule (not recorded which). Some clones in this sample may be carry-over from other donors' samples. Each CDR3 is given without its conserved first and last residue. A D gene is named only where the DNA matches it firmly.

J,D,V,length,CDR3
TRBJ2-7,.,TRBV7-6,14,ASSPAPTWSGIEQN
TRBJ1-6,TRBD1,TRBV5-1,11,ASSLVRGFLLH
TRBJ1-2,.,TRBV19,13,ASRYLDRTSYGYT
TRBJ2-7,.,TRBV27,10,ASSLAGGEQY
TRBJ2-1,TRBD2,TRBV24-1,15,ATSDPGLAEAYNEQF
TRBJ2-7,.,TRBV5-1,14,ASSLGKTPLSYEQY
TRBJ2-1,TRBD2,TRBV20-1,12,SLTWGEGHNEQF
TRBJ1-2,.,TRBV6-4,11,ASSAGESYGYS
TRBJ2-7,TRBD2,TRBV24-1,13,ATSDAGTSVYEQY
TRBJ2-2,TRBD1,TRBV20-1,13,SALRTGANTGELF
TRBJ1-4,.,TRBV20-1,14,SARGPKTSTGEKLF
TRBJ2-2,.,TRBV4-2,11,ASSQKDTGELF
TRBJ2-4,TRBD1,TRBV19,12,ASSTPGQKNIQY
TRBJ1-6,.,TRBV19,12,ASRGPTINSPLH
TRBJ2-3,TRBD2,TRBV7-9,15,ASSDAGTSGSTDTQY
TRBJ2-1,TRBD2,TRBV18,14,ASSPLAGGPGNEQF
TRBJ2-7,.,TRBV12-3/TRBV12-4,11,ASSTGQSYEQY
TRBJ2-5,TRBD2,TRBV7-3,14,ASSLGPLAPQETQY
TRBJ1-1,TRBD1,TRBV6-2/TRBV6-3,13,ASSRGKGANTEAF
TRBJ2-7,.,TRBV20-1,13,SAREGGGGIYEQY
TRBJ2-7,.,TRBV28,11,ASVNPNGGLHY
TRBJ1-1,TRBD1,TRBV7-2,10,ASSSSGGAAF
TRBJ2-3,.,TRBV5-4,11,ASSPHGGLSQY
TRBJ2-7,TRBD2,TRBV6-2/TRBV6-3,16,ASSYPPGVAGGPWEQY
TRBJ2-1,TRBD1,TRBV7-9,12,ASSPGQGGDEQF
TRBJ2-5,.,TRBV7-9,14,ASSLGRLRDPGSQY
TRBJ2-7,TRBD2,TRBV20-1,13,SARGQSGSSYEQY